These 13 T cell receptor beta chains came from one sample sequenced in a study of CD8+ T cells in alopecia areata. It was cDNA, reverse transcribed from extracted RNA, that served as the sequencing template. Sequenced by immunoSEQ multiplex PCR; TCRdb stores in-frame clones only, minus some. The sample consists of 110,000 to 150,000 clones, roughly 53% of them appearing once. Specimen: CD4+ T cells sorted from blood, collected at week 0. All receptors derive from a human donor with alopecia areata.

This clone was counted a few times. The chain joins TRBV7-9 to TRBJ2-3; possible D gene TRBD1, 5 bases. V was pared by 2 bases and J by 1 base, with 7 bases between. CDR1 and CDR2 (germline): SEHNR, FQNEAQ (reference sequence). CDR3 size: 14 residues. The CDR3 DNA reads as TGTGCCAGCAGCTTATTAGGGGGCACAGATACGCAGTATTTT. Its translation: CASSLLGGTDTQYF. The whole variable domain, filled in from reference TRBV7-9 and TRBJ2-3, reads DTGVSQNPRHKITKRGQNVTFRCDPISEHNRLYWYRQTLGQGPEFLTYFQNEAQLEKSRLLSDRFSAERPKGSFSTLEIQRTEQGDSAMYLCASSLLGGTDTQYFGPGTRLTVL.

The gene calls are TRBV29-1 and TRBJ1-2; no clear D. This CDR3 spans 12 amino acids. Germline-derived CDR1 and CDR2 are SQVTM and ANQGSEA. With 6 bases removed from V and 4 bases from J, the gap between germline ends came to 12 bases. The chain's CDR3 is CSVEGAGYGYTF. CDR3 sequence (DNA): TGCAGCGTCGAGGGCGCAGGCTATGGCTACACCTTC. Full variable domain (remainder filled in from reference TRBV29-1 and TRBJ1-2): SAVISQKPSRDICQRGTSLTIQCQVDSQVTMMFWYRQQPGQSLTLIATANQGSEATYESGFVIDKFPISRPNLTFSTLTVSNMSPEDSSIYLCSVEGAGYGYTFGSGTRLTVV.

This clone was observed once. The chain combines TRBV30 with TRBJ1-1; no clear D. This CDR3 comprises 14 residues. The germline V gene encodes CDR1 GTSNPN and CDR2 SVGIG (reference sequence). The V end was cut by 3 bases, the J end by 0 bases, with 11 bases between. Written as DNA, the CDR3 is TGTGCCTGGAGGGCTGGGAGTATGAACACTGAAGCTTTCTTT. This gives the protein CAWRAGSMNTEAFF.

Only a few counts were recorded for this clone. The chain has TRBV10-2 and TRBJ2-5; D is perhaps TRBD1 (6 bases). Germline V gene data show CDR1 as WSHSY and CDR2 as SAAADI. The CDR3 spans 14 residues. Trimming removed 10 bases at V and 0 bases at J, with 15 bases between. The CDR3: CATRDTLYQETQYF. For the CDR3, the DNA is TGCGCCACCCGGGACACGTTGTACCAAGAGACCCAGTACTTC.

The table lists this clone with a count of one. The chain couples TRBV18 to TRBJ1-1, with D unresolved. Germline-derived CDR1 and CDR2 are KGHSH and LQKENI. This CDR3 contains 13 residues. Trimming cost V 2 bases and J 3 bases, with 7 bases left between them. The DNA of the CDR3 is TGTGCCAGCTCACCATCCCAGGACACTGAAGCTTTCTTT. Translation gives CASSPSQDTEAFF.

This clone has just a few counts. This sequence joins TRBV11-2 and TRBJ2-3; either TRBD1 or TRBD2 may supply D (6 bases each). This CDR3 has 17 amino acids. Looked up from germline, CDR1 is SGHAT and CDR2 is FQNNGV. Trimming took off 5 bases at V and 0 bases at J, with 18 bases between the two ends. CDR3 sequence reads: CASSKRRGAASTDTQYF. CDR3 nucleotide sequence: TGTGCCAGCAGCAAACGGAGGGGGGCGGCTAGCACAGATACGCAGTATTTT.

The chain recombines TRBV5-6 with TRBJ2-7; D is unclear. Germline assignment: CDR1 SGHDT and CDR2 YYEEEE. Trimming cost V 0 bases and J 1 base, with 5 bases left between them. CDR3 size: 13 residues. This chain's CDR3 is CASSLAQSYEQYF. Written as DNA, the CDR3 is TGTGCCAGCAGCTTGGCTCAGTCCTACGAGCAGTACTTC.

This rearrangement joins TRBV11-3 to TRBJ2-7; no definite D call. CDR3 length: 16 amino acids. Per the germline V gene, CDR1 is SGHNT and CDR2 is YENEEA. With 3 bases removed from V and 1 base from J, the gap between germline ends came to 16 bases. Here the CDR3 DNA reads TGTGCCAGCAGCTTTGGTATAGCCAGGCGTTCCTACGAGCAGTACTTC. It encodes CASSFGIARRSYEQYF.

The CDR3 nucleotides are TGTGCCAGCAGCAAATTTGGGGATGATGGCTACACCTTC. Translation gives CASSKFGDDGYTF. This chain joins TRBV5-6 and TRBJ1-2; D unresolved. Germline V gene sequence: CDR1 SGHDT, CDR2 YYEEEE. This CDR3 contains 13 residues. The V gene lost 4 bases and the J gene lost 6 bases, with 13 bases spanning the gap.

The gene calls are TRBV9 and TRBJ1-1; unclear D gene. This CDR3 region has 13 residues. Trimming cost V 2 bases and J 4 bases, with 9 bases left between them. Germline assignment: CDR1 SGDLS and CDR2 YYNGEE. CDR3 in DNA: TGTGCCAGCAGCGTGGAAGGTGGCACTGAAGCTTTCTTT. As protein: CASSVEGGTEAFF.

The rearrangement joins TRBV27 to TRBJ2-7; D is possibly TRBD1 or TRBD2 (6 bases each). Germline V gives CDR1 MNHEY, CDR2 SMNVEV (reference sequence). With 4 bases removed from V and 7 bases from J, the gap between germline ends came to 11 bases. The length of the CDR3 is 12 residues. CDR3 nucleotide sequence: TGTGCCAGCAGTTCATGGGGGGCAGAGCAGTACTTC. It translates to CASSSWGAEQYF.

This clone has a handful of counts. The chain uses TRBV13 and TRBJ1-2, with a possible D match to TRBD1 (6 bases). The CDR3 extends over 17 amino acids. V was trimmed by 1 base and J by 7 bases, leaving 22 bases between them. Looked up from germline, CDR1 is PRHDT and CDR2 is FYEKMQ (reference sequence). CDR3 amino acids: CASSLEFNVRGRSGYTF. CDR3 DNA sequence: TGTGCCAGCAGCTTAGAATTCAACGTACGGGGGCGTAGTGGCTACACCTTC.

The genes are TRBV7-9 and TRBJ2-3; D may be TRBD2 (6 bases). The V gene's germline CDR1 is SEHNR and CDR2 FQNEAQ (reference sequence). Trimming left V 5 bases short and J 1 base short, with 25 bases between. This CDR3 region has 19 residues. CDR3 DNA sequence: TGTGCCAGCAGCCGAAAATGGGCACTAGCCCCTTCGGGCACAGATACGCAGTATTTT. This encodes CASSRKWALAPSGTDTQYF.